The 20 T cell receptor beta chains listed next were all sequenced from one sample in a study of siplizumab effects on memory and regulatory T cells. The protocol was immunoSEQ multiplex PCR, while the TCRdb copy is restricted to in-frame clones and leaves out a portion. Among some 100,000 clones, 80% to 95% were seen once, and the ten largest hold about 2.6%. Sequences were obtained from CD4+ T cells sorted from blood. The receptors derive from a human donor in good health. Some clones in this sample may be carry-over from other donors' samples.

V and J are TRBV7-9 and TRBJ1-1, with D unresolved. The V end was cut by 6 bases, the J end by 10 bases, with 12 bases between. The CDR3 is 11 amino acids. Germline V gene lookup returns CDR1 SEHNR and CDR2 FQNEAQ (reference sequence). For the CDR3, the DNA is TGTGCCAGCAGGGCTGCGGGCACAGCTTTCTTT. It yields the protein CASRAAGTAFF.

The CDR3, as DNA: TGTGCCAGCAGCTTAGATCGGCACACTGAAGCTTTCTTT. Translating gives CASSLDRHTEAFF. The chain couples TRBV11-3 to TRBJ1-1; no clear D. This CDR3 comprises 13 residues. Germline V gene data show CDR1 as SGHNT and CDR2 as YENEEA. The germline V and J ends were trimmed by 0 bases and 3 bases, with 5 bases remaining between them.

This chain's CDR3 is CASSLESNVGYNEQFF. Written as DNA, the CDR3 is TGTGCCAGCAGCCTTGAGTCCAATGTTGGATACAATGAGCAGTTCTTC. The rearrangement joins TRBV7-3 to TRBJ2-1; D gene ambiguous. The CDR3 covers 16 residues. The germline CDR1 and CDR2 sequences are SGHTA and FQGTGA. Trimming removed 5 bases from V and 4 bases from J, with 18 bases in between.

The CDR3 DNA follows: TGTGCCAGCAGCTACTGGGGCAGGGGAACTAATGAAAAACTGTTTTTT. It encodes CASSYWGRGTNEKLFF. V and J are TRBV5-4 and TRBJ1-4; a weak D match, TRBD1 (6 bases). The V end lost 3 bases, the J end lost 1 base, and 13 bases lay between the germline ends. The CDR3 consists of 16 residues. Germline assignment: CDR1 SGHNT and CDR2 YYREEE (reference sequence).

This chain links TRBV19 with TRBJ1-5, with D tentatively TRBD1 (6 bases). The CDR3 is 15 amino acids. The germline CDR1 and CDR2 sequences are LNHDA and SQIVND (reference sequence). V gave up 7 bases and J gave up 4 bases, with 17 bases separating them. CDR3 DNA: TGTGCCAGTACCCCATCGAAGGACAGAAATCAGCCCCAGCATTTT. This sequence encodes CASTPSKDRNQPQHF.

The gene calls are TRBV2 and TRBJ2-7; D possibly corresponds to TRBD1 (6 bases). The V gene lost 10 bases and the J gene lost 3 bases, with 25 bases spanning the gap. This CDR3 region has 16 residues. Germline CDR1 SNHLY, CDR2 FYNNEI. The CDR3 loop reads CATKEEQGSVGYEQYF. The CDR3 DNA reads TGTGCCACCAAAGAAGAGCAGGGGAGTGTGGGCTACGAGCAGTACTTC.

This clone was seen just once. CDR3 coding DNA: TGTGCCAGCAGCACTAGCGGGAGTAGATCCGGGGAGCTGTTTTTT. Protein: CASSTSGSRSGELFF. J is TRBJ2-2 and V is TRBV4-2, with 11 nucleotides matching TRBD2. There are 15 residues in the CDR3. Germline trimming cut 5 bases from V and 6 bases from J; bases unmatched to any gene: 5. Germline-derived CDR1 and CDR2 are LGHNA and YNFKEQ.

The chain is built from TRBV5-1 and TRBJ1-1, with TRBD1 matching over 7 bases. The length of the CDR3 is 14 residues. Unmatched junction bases numbered 5, after V lost 5 bases and J lost 1 base. Per the germline V gene, CDR1 is SGHRS and CDR2 is YFSETQ. CDR3 sequence: CASRKGGQNTEAFF. The CDR3 DNA is TGCGCCAGCAGGAAAGGGGGCCAGAACACTGAAGCTTTCTTT.

Of note for this clone: The same CDR3 arises from other DNA sequences in this sample as well. The chain is built from TRBV19 and TRBJ1-2; D is unclear. Trimming cost V 3 bases and J 8 bases, with 13 bases left between them. The CDR3 spans 13 residues. Germline V gives CDR1 LNHDA, CDR2 SQIVND (reference sequence). The CDR3 here is CASSMGGTRGYTF. The CDR3 bases are TGTGCCAGTAGTATGGGAGGAACTAGGGGCTACACCTTC.

In this sample, this clone turned up a few times. The chain joins TRBV19 to TRBJ2-7; TRBD2 is a possible D gene (6 bases). CDR3 length: 15 amino acids. The germline V and J ends were trimmed by 4 bases and 6 bases, with 19 bases remaining between them. CDR1 is LNHDA and CDR2 is SQIVND in the germline V gene (reference sequence). The CDR3 region is CASSSRREKLREQYF. CDR3 nucleotide sequence: TGTGCCAGTAGTAGCCGGAGGGAGAAGCTTCGCGAGCAGTACTTC.

The chain recombines TRBV5-5 with TRBJ2-3; the match to TRBD2 covers 10 bases. Per germline, CDR1 SGHKS and CDR2 YYEKEE (reference sequence). V lost 3 bases, J lost 5 bases, and 9 bases stayed unmatched. The CDR3 sequence is 16 residues long. In DNA form, the CDR3 reads TGTGCCAGCAGCTCATTGACTAGCGGGTATGGAGATACGCAGTATTTT. Its protein is CASSSLTSGYGDTQYF.

This sequence joins TRBV30 and TRBJ2-5; 8 bases agree with TRBD2. The CDR3 has 13 amino acids. V was clipped by 4 bases and J by 4 bases; unmatched bases: 5. Germline V gives CDR1 GTSNPN, CDR2 SVGIG (reference sequence). CDR3 nucleotide sequence: TGTGCCTGGACTAGCGGGCTGGTAGAGACCCAGTACTTC. Translation: CAWTSGLVETQYF.

V usage is TRBV15 and J usage is TRBJ2-3; no clear D gene. With 1 base removed from V and 2 bases from J, the gap between germline ends came to 7 bases. This CDR3 has 14 residues. Germline CDR1 reads LNHNV; CDR2 reads YYDKDF (reference sequence). CDR3 coding DNA: TGTGCCACCAGCAGAGGTGGGTACACAGATACGCAGTATTTT. It yields the protein CATSRGGYTDTQYF.

The chain joins TRBV18 to TRBJ2-7, with TRBD2 matching 10 bases. In germline, CDR1 is KGHSH, CDR2 LQKENI. Unmatched junction bases numbered 7, after V lost 6 bases and J lost 2 bases. CDR3 length: 15 residues. CDR3 bases: TGTGCCAGCTCCCAAGAGCGGGAGGGGGCCTACGAGCAGTACTTC. Residues: CASSQEREGAYEQYF.

As regards this clone: A read error may produce the germline difference seen at one junction end. The gene calls are TRBV6-1 and TRBJ1-5; D unclear. This CDR3 contains 15 residues. Germline CDR1 MNHNS, CDR2 SASEGT. CDR3: CASSAINAGNRPQHF. For the CDR3, the DNA is TGTGCCAGCAGCGCGATTAATGCGGGCAATCGGCCCCAGCATTTT.

This chain uses TRBV4-1 with TRBJ1-2; TRBD1 is a possible D gene (5 bases). The CDR3 runs 14 residues. Germline CDR1 MGHRA, CDR2 YSYEKL. The V end lost 4 bases, the J end lost 8 bases, and 17 bases lay between the germline ends. This CDR3 reads CASSPPSGDGGYTF. In nucleotides, the CDR3 is TGCGCCAGCAGCCCCCCGTCGGGGGACGGGGGCTACACCTTC.

This sequence joins TRBV7-3 and TRBJ2-2; 16 positions match TRBD2. Trimming removed 11 bases from V and 6 bases from J; junction bases left unmatched: 0. Germline V gene data show CDR1 as SGHTA and CDR2 as FQGTGA. The length of the CDR3 is 13 residues. CDR3 amino acids: CAGTSGRAGELFF. The CDR3 nucleotides read TGTGCCGGGACTAGCGGGAGGGCCGGGGAGCTGTTTTTT. The variable domain in full, completed from reference TRBV7-3 and TRBJ2-2, reads GAGVSQTPSNKVTEKGKYVELRCDPISGHTALYWYRQSLGQGPEFLIYFQGTGAADDSGLPNDRFFAVRPEGSVSTLKIQRTERGDSAVYLCAGTSGRAGELFFGEGSRLTVL.

The rearrangement uses TRBV7-9 and TRBJ1-2; 9 bases match TRBD1. The ends lost 4 bases at V and 9 bases at J; junction bases unmatched: 9. In germline, CDR1 is SEHNR, CDR2 FQNEAQ (reference sequence). The CDR3 runs 14 residues. For the CDR3, the DNA is TGTGCCAGCAGCTCACCCGGGACAGGGTCCAGCTACACCTTC. It yields the protein CASSSPGTGSSYTF. The whole variable domain, filled in from reference TRBV7-9 and TRBJ1-2, reads DTGVSQNPRHKITKRGQNVTFRCDPISEHNRLYWYRQTLGQGPEFLTYFQNEAQLEKSRLLSDRFSAERPKGSFSTLEIQRTEQGDSAMYLCASSSPGTGSSYTFGSGTRLTVV.

The chain combines TRBV10-3 with TRBJ2-1; D could derive from TRBD1 or TRBD2 (5 bases each). The germline V and J ends were trimmed by 7 bases and 7 bases, with 17 bases remaining between them. Germline-derived CDR1 and CDR2 are ENHRY and SYGVKD. The CDR3 spans 14 residues. For the CDR3, the DNA is TGTGCCATCAATGGGGTCCGGGACCCTAATGAGCAGTTCTTC. Amino acid sequence: CAINGVRDPNEQFF.

The chain combines TRBV28 with TRBJ2-2, with 10 bases fitting TRBD2. CDR3 size: 15 residues. Germline V gene data show CDR1 as MDHEN and CDR2 as SYDVKM. The V gene end was trimmed by 4 bases and the J gene end by 4 bases; junction bases not matched to a gene: 3. CDR3: CASSSSGRTTGELFF. The CDR3 DNA reads TGTGCCAGCAGTTCTAGCGGGAGAACCACCGGGGAGCTGTTTTTT.